Each of the 24 T cell receptor beta chains below was sequenced from the same sample in a study of blood T cell repertoires in COVID-19. Measured with immunoSEQ multiplex PCR; TCRdb has only the in-frame clones, and not every one. The repertoire includes more than 65,000 clones, around 83% of them detected once, and about a fifth sits in the top ten. Sequencing was done on a sample of peripheral blood. The origin of the receptors is a woman aged 50 to 60 with acute or convalescent COVID-19.

CDR3 in amino acids: CASRTGISGNTIYF. The CDR3 DNA reads as TGTGCCAGCCGGACAGGAATCTCTGGAAACACCATATATTTT. The chain recombines TRBV2 with TRBJ1-3; 7 bases line up with TRBD1. The CDR3 runs 14 residues. The germline gives CDR1 SNHLY, CDR2 FYNNEI. With 8 bases clipped from V and 0 bases from J, the junction kept 4 bases outside the gene matches. The variable domain in full, completed from reference TRBV2 and TRBJ1-3, reads EPEVTQTPSHQVTQMGQEVILRCVPISNHLYFYWYRQILGQKVEFLVSFYNNEISEKSEIFDDQFSVERPDGSNFTLKIRSTKLEDSAMYFCASRTGISGNTIYFGEGSWLTVV.

This chain joins TRBV5-1 and TRBJ2-5; possible D gene TRBD2, 6 bases. Trimming stripped 4 bases from V and 2 bases from J, with 9 bases between. Per germline, CDR1 SGHRS and CDR2 YFSETQ. The CDR3 sequence is 13 residues long. The CDR3 DNA follows: TGCGCCAGCAGCCCTGGAGGGCAAGAGACCCAGTACTTC. This gives the protein CASSPGGQETQYF.

This CDR3 is CASSLTGGLEKLFF. DNA for the CDR3: TGTGCCAGCAGTCTTACAGGGGGTTTGGAAAAACTGTTTTTT. This chain links TRBV28 with TRBJ1-4; 8 bases match TRBD1. The germline CDR1 and CDR2 sequences are MDHEN and SYDVKM. Unmatched junction bases numbered 7, after V lost 5 bases and J lost 8 bases. There are 14 residues in the CDR3.

The gene calls are TRBV7-9 and TRBJ1-3; TRBD1 matches at 7 bases. Germline V lookup: CDR1 SEHNR, CDR2 FQNEAQ (reference sequence). The CDR3 contains 15 residues. V lost 5 bases to trimming and J lost 7 bases; unmatched junction nucleotides: 11. The CDR3 bases are TGTGCCAGCAGCGAAACGACAGGGCGAGGCAACACCATATATTTT. Its translation is CASSETTGRGNTIYF.

The V gene is TRBV7-2, the J gene TRBJ2-1; D unresolved. This CDR3 region has 14 residues. V lost 1 base to trimming and J lost 9 bases, with 13 bases between them. Germline loops: CDR1 SGHTA, CDR2 FQGNSA. The CDR3 region is CASSLGTKKIEQFF. The CDR3, as DNA: TGTGCCAGCAGCTTAGGAACAAAAAAAATTGAGCAGTTCTTC. Based on the CDR3 plus reference TRBV7-2 and TRBJ2-1, the full variable domain is GAGVSQSPSNKVTEKGKDVELRCDPISGHTALYWYRQSLGQGLEFLIYFQGNSAPDKSGLPSDRFSAERTGGSVSTLTIQRTQQEDSAVYLCASSLGTKKIEQFFGPGTRLTVL.

This clone has more than one count but fewer than ten. V and J are TRBV6-6 and TRBJ2-7; D may be TRBD1 (6 bases). Trimming stripped 5 bases from V and 3 bases from J, with 26 bases between. The CDR3 consists of 18 residues. Germline V gives CDR1 MNHNY, CDR2 SVGAGI (reference sequence). CDR3 sequence (DNA): TGTGCCAGCAGTCCGGCTTGGGGTTTTGGGGGCGATGACTACGAGCAGTACTTC. Its protein is CASSPAWGFGGDDYEQYF.

CDR3 protein: CASSSRGFEAFF. CDR3 DNA: TGTGCCAGCAGTTCTAGGGGATTCGAGGCTTTCTTT. The chain is built from TRBV28 and TRBJ1-1; D is possibly TRBD1 (5 bases). Trimming shortened V by 4 bases and J by 11 bases, and 14 bases separated the two germline ends. This CDR3 comprises 12 residues. Germline V gene data show CDR1 as MDHEN and CDR2 as SYDVKM.

The chain links TRBV19 to TRBJ2-7; 8 bases map to TRBD2. V gave up 10 bases and J gave up 2 bases; unmatched junction bases: 16. The CDR3 covers 16 residues. Germline loops: CDR1 LNHDA, CDR2 SQIVND (reference sequence). The CDR3 spells CAIHSVASGPAYEQYF. CDR3 DNA: TGTGCCATCCACTCGGTGGCTAGCGGGCCCGCCTACGAGCAGTACTTC.

The CDR3 reads CASSGASVRETQYF. CDR3 coding DNA: TGTGCCAGCAGCGGGGCTAGCGTGAGAGAGACCCAGTACTTC. The chain joins TRBV6-5 to TRBJ2-5; perhaps TRBD2 as D (6 bases). Trimming removed 6 bases from V and 4 bases from J, with 15 bases in between. Germline V gives CDR1 MNHEY, CDR2 SVGAGI. This CDR3 has 14 amino acids.

This clone appeared a single time. The CDR3 sequence is CASSDGGSSYNSPLHF. CDR3 coding DNA: TGCGCCAGCAGCGACGGGGGTAGCTCCTATAATTCACCCCTCCACTTT. The rearrangement links TRBV4-3 to TRBJ1-6; D perhaps matches TRBD1 (5 bases). V shed 5 bases and J shed 0 bases, with 11 bases lying between them. CDR1 LGHNA and CDR2 YSLEER come from the germline V gene. The CDR3 length is 16 residues.

The chain has TRBV19 and TRBJ1-2; 8 nucleotides line up with TRBD1. Germline CDR1 and CDR2: LNHDA and SQIVND (reference sequence). V gave up 9 bases and J gave up 3 bases; unmatched junction bases: 3. There are 12 residues in the CDR3. CDR3: CASQGADYGYTF. The DNA for the CDR3 is TGTGCCAGCCAGGGGGCGGACTATGGCTACACCTTC.

This clone has a single count. This sequence joins TRBV3-1 (or the pseudogene TRBV3-2) and TRBJ1-1; a possible D gene is TRBD1 (6 bases). Germline-derived CDR1 and CDR2 are LGHDT and YNNKEL (reference sequence). The CDR3 totals 14 residues. V dropped 8 bases and J dropped 2 bases, with 15 bases sitting between them. The CDR3 sequence is CASERKGTNTEAFF. CDR3 bases: TGTGCCAGCGAGAGGAAAGGGACAAACACTGAAGCTTTCTTT.

The chain recombines TRBV3-1 (or the pseudogene TRBV3-2) with TRBJ2-5, with D possibly TRBD1 on 6 matching bases. The CDR3 length is 14 residues. CDR1 and CDR2 from the germline V gene are LGHDT and YNNKEL (reference sequence). Trimming took 3 bases from V and 6 from J, leaving 14 bases between them. The CDR3 here is CASSHRGQGKTQYF. The CDR3 DNA reads TGTGCCAGCAGCCACAGGGGTCAAGGGAAGACCCAGTACTTC.

The rearrangement joins TRBV4-2 to TRBJ1-5, with a weak D call TRBD1 (6 bases). Trimming took off 0 bases at V and 7 bases at J, with 10 bases between the two ends. The CDR3 has 14 residues. From germline, CDR1 is LGHNA and CDR2 YNFKEQ. DNA of the CDR3: TGTGCCAGCAGCCAAGACAGGGGAAGGCAGCCCCAGCATTTT. As protein: CASSQDRGRQPQHF.

V and J are TRBV9 and TRBJ2-7, with 10 positions matching TRBD2. CDR1 is SGDLS and CDR2 is YYNGEE in the germline V gene. This CDR3 has 14 amino acids. V was clipped by 3 bases and J by 2 bases; unmatched bases: 2. Here the CDR3 DNA reads TGTGCCAGCAGCGCACTAGCGGGACCCTACGAGCAGTACTTC. This translates into CASSALAGPYEQYF.

The CDR3 region has the DNA TGCGCCAGCAGCCAATCGGATGCGGGAGGGCCAGGGGATACGCAGTATTTT. Translated: CASSQSDAGGPGDTQYF. The chain couples TRBV4-1 to TRBJ2-3, with TRBD2 identical over 9 bases. The V gene end was trimmed by 2 bases and the J gene end by 6 bases; junction bases not matched to a gene: 12. From germline, CDR1 is MGHRA and CDR2 YSYEKL. The CDR3 length is 17 residues.

This sequence joins TRBV9 and TRBJ1-3; maybe TRBD1 (6 bases). V was clipped by 3 bases and J by 4 bases, with 8 bases between them. The CDR3 is 13 amino acids. CDR1 is SGDLS, CDR2 YYNGEE, per germline. The chain's CDR3 is CASSGTVGNTIYF. CDR3 bases: TGTGCCAGCAGCGGGACAGTAGGAAACACCATATATTTT. The full variable domain, rest sourced from reference TRBV9 and TRBJ1-3, is DSGVTQTPKHLITATGQRVTLRCSPRSGDLSVYWYQQSLDQGLQFLIQYYNGEERAKGNILERFSAQQFPDLHSELNLSSLELGDSALYFCASSGTVGNTIYFGEGSWLTVV.

The chain joins TRBV7-6 to TRBJ2-7, with a possible D match to TRBD2 (6 bases). Trimming removed 5 bases from V and 4 bases from J, with 27 bases in between. The CDR3 loop spans 18 amino acids. Looked up from germline, CDR1 is SGHVS and CDR2 is FNYEAQ. The CDR3 loop reads CASSPHRFERARDYEQYF. The CDR3 DNA reads as TGTGCCAGCAGCCCCCATAGGTTCGAGCGGGCCCGTGATTACGAGCAGTACTTC.

This chain links TRBV6-5 with TRBJ1-1, with 10 positions matching TRBD1. Trimming cost V 2 bases and J 4 bases; bases outside gene matches: 4. Germline V gene data show CDR1 as MNHEY and CDR2 as SVGAGI. This CDR3 region has 15 residues. The CDR3 sequence is CASSYEWTGGTEAFF. CDR3 coding DNA: TGTGCCAGCAGTTACGAGTGGACAGGGGGCACTGAAGCTTTCTTT.

This sequence joins TRBV2 and TRBJ1-4; 7 nucleotides agree with TRBD1. Germline CDR1 and CDR2: SNHLY and FYNNEI. Germline trimming cut 4 bases from V and 10 bases from J; bases unmatched to any gene: 9. This CDR3 is built from 14 residues. As DNA, the CDR3 is TGTGCCAGCAGTGGAGGGGGCCTGGCGCCAAAACTGTTTTTT. Translated: CASSGGGLAPKLFF.

This clone showed up just a few times. The chain recombines TRBV7-2 with TRBJ1-2, with TRBD1 matching 8 bases. Germline CDR1 reads SGHTA; CDR2 reads FQGNSA. The CDR3 loop spans 13 amino acids. V dropped 7 bases and J dropped 3; count of bases not matched to a gene: 4. The DNA of the CDR3 is TGTGCCAGCAAACAGGGGGGCTACTATGGCTACACCTTC. Translating gives CASKQGGYYGYTF.

The CDR3 region is CASSPRWGQGRLADTQYF. The DNA for the CDR3 is TGTGCCAGCAGTCCCCGTTGGGGCCAGGGGCGATTGGCAGATACGCAGTATTTT. The chain has TRBV6-6 and TRBJ2-3, with D tentatively TRBD1 (6 bases). V lost 5 bases, J lost 4 bases, and 25 bases lay in between. Germline loops: CDR1 MNHNY, CDR2 SVGAGI (reference sequence). The CDR3 runs 18 residues.

CDR3 loop: CASEERNTGELFF. The CDR3 DNA sequence: TGTGCCAGTGAGGAGCGGAACACCGGGGAGCTGTTTTTT. The rearrangement joins TRBV12-3 or TRBV12-4 to TRBJ2-2; D call uncertain. The CDR3 is 13 residues long. Between the trimmed V and J ends, which lost 9 bases and 1 base, there was a span of 9 bases.

The CDR3 DNA follows: TGTGCCTGGAGGGCCCTCAACACCATATATTTT. This translates into CAWRALNTIYF. This sequence joins TRBV30 and TRBJ1-3; D unresolved. The germline V and J ends were trimmed by 3 bases and 7 bases, with 7 bases remaining between them. Germline V CDR1 and CDR2: GTSNPN, SVGIG (reference sequence). The CDR3 spans 11 residues.